The 29 T cell receptor beta chains below come from one sample, sequenced in a study of PD-L1 blockade in urothelial cancer. TCRdb's table, derived via immunoSEQ multiplex PCR, lists solely in-frame clones and lacks some. The sample has around 53,000 clones, under 85% seen once; the top ten hold approximately 2%. Time point in this sample: peripheral blood 6 weeks after treatment start. This specimen was PBMCs, taken around atezolizumab (anti-PD-L1) treatment. These TCRs come from a man between 45 and 60 years old with urothelial cancer.

This rearrangement joins TRBV12-5 to TRBJ2-7; TRBD1 might be the D (5 bases). V lost 8 bases and J 2 bases, leaving 13 bases between the germline ends. This CDR3 is built from 13 residues. Germline V gene sequence: CDR1 LGHNT, CDR2 FRNRAP. CDR3 DNA: TGTGCTAGTCTCCAGGGTTATCCCTACGAGCAGTACTTC. It is translated as CASLQGYPYEQYF.

The chain joins TRBV7-2 to TRBJ2-1, with 7 bases lining up with TRBD2. The germline V gene has CDR1 SGHTA and CDR2 FQGNSA. J gave up 0 bases and V 1 base, and 6 bases lay outside the gene matches. This CDR3 region has 17 residues. The CDR3 bases are TGTGCCAGCAGCTTAGGTTTGTGGGAGGGCTCCTACAATGAGCAGTTCTTC. This encodes CASSLGLWEGSYNEQFF.

With respect to this clone: The sample has other DNA sequences that encode this CDR3 too. V is TRBV4-2 and J is TRBJ1-5; weak D call: TRBD1 (6 bases). This CDR3 region has 14 residues. CDR1 and CDR2 from the germline V gene are LGHNA and YNFKEQ. V shed 0 bases and J shed 4 bases, with 7 bases lying between them. The DNA for the CDR3 is TGTGCCAGCAGCCAAGACAGGGGTAATCAGCCCCAGCATTTT. This sequence encodes CASSQDRGNQPQHF.

V usage is TRBV18 and J usage is TRBJ2-7; 11 positions agree with TRBD1. CDR1 and CDR2 from the germline V gene are KGHSH and LQKENI. The ends lost 3 bases at V and 5 bases at J; junction bases unmatched: 3. The CDR3 has 14 amino acids. In DNA form, the CDR3 reads TGTGCCAGCTCACCGGGACAGGGGGATGACGAGCAGTACTTC. Residues: CASSPGQGDDEQYF. The full variable domain, with the rest looked up from reference TRBV18 and TRBJ2-7, is NAGVMQNPRHLVRRRGQEARLRCSPMKGHSHVYWYRQLPEEGLKFMVYLQKENIIDESGMPKERFSAEFPKEGPSILRIQQVVRGDSAAYFCASSPGQGDDEQYFGPGTRLTVT.

The chain employs TRBV18 and TRBJ1-2, with D possibly matching TRBD1 (6 bases). Germline values: CDR1 KGHSH, CDR2 LQKENI. This CDR3 region has 15 residues. Trimming took off 1 base at V and 2 bases at J, with 11 bases between the two ends. The CDR3 here is CASSPLETGNYGYTF. As DNA, the CDR3 is TGTGCCAGCTCACCACTGGAGACAGGCAACTATGGCTACACCTTC.

The genes are TRBV19 and TRBJ1-2, with D possibly matching TRBD1 (6 bases). The CDR3 is 14 residues long. V gave up 7 bases and J gave up 3 bases, with 15 bases separating them. CDR1 LNHDA and CDR2 SQIVND come from the germline V gene (reference sequence). The CDR3 coding sequence is TGTGCCAGTACCCAAGGCAGGGGCTACTATGGCTACACCTTC. It specifies CASTQGRGYYGYTF. Full variable domain (missing parts from reference TRBV19 and TRBJ1-2): DGGITQSPKYLFRKEGQNVTLSCEQNLNHDAMYWYRQDPGQGLRLIYYSQIVNDFQKGDIAEGYSVSREKKESFPLTVTSAQKNPTAFYLCASTQGRGYYGYTFGSGTRLTVV.

Only one count was recorded for this clone. This rearrangement joins TRBV30 to TRBJ1-5; 7 positions agree with TRBD1. The CDR3 is 14 residues long. The germline gives CDR1 GTSNPN, CDR2 SVGIG (reference sequence). With V trimmed by 3 bases and J by 5 bases, 7 bases remained unmatched. The chain's CDR3 is CAWSERTGDQPQHF. The CDR3 DNA reads as TGTGCCTGGAGCGAGAGAACAGGGGATCAGCCCCAGCATTTT.

This chain connects TRBV4-3 to TRBJ2-7; D is perhaps TRBD1 (7 bases). The ends were cut back, 0 bases at V and 2 bases at J, with 14 bases in the middle. Germline CDR1 LGHNA, CDR2 YSLEER. The CDR3 has 16 amino acids. The CDR3 coding sequence is TGCGCCAGCAGCCAAGATGGGAGGACAGGAACCTACGAGCAGTACTTC. Its translation: CASSQDGRTGTYEQYF.

The chain is built from TRBV10-2 and TRBJ1-4; D is perhaps TRBD1 (5 bases). This CDR3 is 13 amino acids long. The germline CDR1 and CDR2 sequences are WSHSY and SAAADI. V was cut by 7 bases and J by 5 bases, with 11 bases left in between. As DNA, the CDR3 is TGCGCCAGCAAGGGGCAGGGCAATGAAAAACTGTTTTTT. Its protein product is CASKGQGNEKLFF.

The chain carries TRBV29-1 and TRBJ1-2; D might be TRBD1 (6 bases). The CDR3 runs to 14 residues. V lost 1 base and J lost 1, with 10 bases in between. CDR1 and CDR2 from the germline V gene are SQVTM and ANQGSEA. The CDR3 region is CSVEGTAFNYGYTF. The DNA of the CDR3 is TGCAGCGTTGAAGGGACAGCCTTTAACTATGGCTACACCTTC.

This rearrangement joins TRBV2 to TRBJ1-4; D is possibly TRBD1 (5 bases). Per germline, CDR1 SNHLY and CDR2 FYNNEI. The CDR3 has 12 amino acids. V shed 4 bases and J shed 8 bases, with 8 bases lying between them. The CDR3 loop reads CASSAAGEKLFF. The CDR3 DNA reads as TGTGCCAGCAGTGCTGCAGGGGAAAAACTGTTTTTT.

The chain couples TRBV5-1 to TRBJ2-7; TRBD2 aligns across 7 bases. Trimming removed 0 bases from V and 4 bases from J; junction bases left unmatched: 7. The length of the CDR3 is 15 residues. In germline, CDR1 is SGHRS, CDR2 YFSETQ. CDR3 residues: CASSLAGRAIYEQYF. The CDR3, as DNA: TGCGCCAGCAGCTTGGCGGGGAGGGCCATTTACGAGCAGTACTTC.

This clone was seen more than once but under ten times. The chain links TRBV12-5 to TRBJ2-5; D is perhaps TRBD2 (5 bases). The CDR3 consists of 14 residues. Trimming stripped 1 base from V and 5 bases from J, with 11 bases between. Looked up from germline, CDR1 is LGHNT and CDR2 is FRNRAP. CDR3 in amino acids: CASGLGLRGETQYF. Here the CDR3 DNA reads TGTGCTAGTGGTTTGGGTCTCCGAGGGGAGACCCAGTACTTC.

The rearrangement joins TRBV10-2 to TRBJ2-5; 7 nucleotides agree with TRBD2. Germline CDR1 is WSHSY and CDR2 is SAAADI. CDR3 length equals 15 residues. V gave up 3 bases and J gave up 1 base; unmatched junction bases: 5. CDR3 protein: CASSDPGLGQETQYF. The DNA of the CDR3 is TGCGCCAGCAGTGACCCCGGACTAGGCCAAGAGACCCAGTACTTC.

The chain recombines TRBV7-8 with TRBJ2-7, with 7 nucleotides matching TRBD2. The J segment lost 3 bases and the V segment lost 3 bases, leaving 5 bases of the junction unmatched. The CDR3 is 14 residues long. CDR1 is SGHVS and CDR2 is FQNEAQ in the germline V gene. The CDR3, as DNA: TGTGCCAGCAGCTTGGGGGGGAAAGGCTACGAGCAGTACTTC. It is translated as CASSLGGKGYEQYF.

The rearrangement uses TRBV5-3 and TRBJ1-5, with 7 bases lining up with TRBD1. TRBV5-3 belongs to the ORF category, with a function that is uncertain. The CDR3 sequence is 16 residues long. V was pared by 2 bases and J by 4 bases, with 9 bases of the junction left unmatched. CDR3 protein: CARSFEGGLRNQPQHF. CDR3 in DNA: TGTGCCAGAAGCTTTGAAGGGGGCCTCCGGAATCAGCCCCAGCATTTT.

The rearrangement joins TRBV7-9 to TRBJ2-5, with D perhaps matching TRBD2 (6 bases). This CDR3 has 15 amino acids. Trimming took 4 bases from V and 2 from J, leaving 14 bases between them. CDR1 is SEHNR and CDR2 is FQNEAQ in the germline V gene (reference sequence). CDR3 protein: CASSSYSGYQETQYF. The DNA for the CDR3 is TGTGCCAGCAGCTCCTATAGCGGTTATCAAGAGACCCAGTACTTC.

J is TRBJ2-7 and V is TRBV19; possible D gene TRBD1, 6 bases. The germline V and J ends were trimmed by 3 bases and 7 bases, with 19 bases remaining between them. The CDR3 consists of 15 residues. The germline V gene has CDR1 LNHDA and CDR2 SQIVND (reference sequence). CDR3 residues: CASSISAGAGAEQYF. In nucleotides, the CDR3 is TGTGCCAGTAGTATCTCTGCAGGGGCCGGTGCGGAGCAGTACTTC.

This clone appeared a single time. The chain has TRBV2 and TRBJ2-1; the match to TRBD1 covers 9 bases. The CDR3 runs to 13 residues. V lost 8 bases to trimming and J lost 7 bases; unmatched junction nucleotides: 6. The germline gives CDR1 SNHLY, CDR2 FYNNEI. The CDR3 DNA follows: TGTGCCAGCGGCGGGACAGGGAGGAATGAGCAGTTCTTC. Translated: CASGGTGRNEQFF. Complete variable domain (other parts from reference TRBV2 and TRBJ2-1): EPEVTQTPSHQVTQMGQEVILRCVPISNHLYFYWYRQILGQKVEFLVSFYNNEISEKSEIFDDQFSVERPDGSNFTLKIRSTKLEDSAMYFCASGGTGRNEQFFGPGTRLTVL.

V and J are TRBV19 and TRBJ2-7; D perhaps matches TRBD2 (5 bases). The CDR3 contains 13 residues. Germline V gives CDR1 LNHDA, CDR2 SQIVND (reference sequence). V dropped 4 bases and J dropped 6 bases, with 13 bases sitting between them. This chain's CDR3 is CASSTIPGGEQYF. The CDR3 nucleotides read TGTGCCAGTAGTACGATACCAGGAGGCGAGCAGTACTTC. Combining the CDR3 with reference TRBV19 and TRBJ2-7 gives the whole variable domain DGGITQSPKYLFRKEGQNVTLSCEQNLNHDAMYWYRQDPGQGLRLIYYSQIVNDFQKGDIAEGYSVSREKKESFPLTVTSAQKNPTAFYLCASSTIPGGEQYFGPGTRLTVT.

V and J are TRBV25-1 and TRBJ2-5, with 7 positions matching TRBD1. The ends lost 3 bases at V and 6 bases at J; junction bases unmatched: 10. Per the germline V gene, CDR1 is MGHDK and CDR2 is SYGVNS. This CDR3 comprises 15 residues. The CDR3 loop reads CASSDLKGARKTQYF. The CDR3 nucleotides read TGTGCCAGCAGTGATCTTAAGGGGGCGCGAAAGACCCAGTACTTC. Based on the CDR3 plus reference TRBV25-1 and TRBJ2-5, the full variable domain is EADIYQTPRYLVIGTGKKITLECSQTMGHDKMYWYQQDPGMELHLIHYSYGVNSTEKGDLSSESTVSRIRTEHFPLTLESARPSHTSQYLCASSDLKGARKTQYFGPGTRLLVL.

This chain connects TRBV10-3 to TRBJ2-3; a possible D gene is TRBD2 (5 bases). V was trimmed by 6 bases and J by 2 bases, leaving 9 bases between them. This CDR3 region has 13 residues. CDR1 is ENHRY, CDR2 SYGVKD, per germline. CDR3 in DNA: TGTGCCATCAGCTTAGCGCACACAGATACGCAGTATTTT. Residues: CAISLAHTDTQYF.

CDR3 coding DNA: TGTGCCAGTACCCAGGGTTTCCAGCCCCAGCATTTT. Its translation: CASTQGFQPQHF. The gene calls are TRBV19 and TRBJ1-5; D possibly corresponds to TRBD1 (5 bases). Germline CDR1 reads LNHDA; CDR2 reads SQIVND (reference sequence). Trimming cost V 7 bases and J 7 bases, with 11 bases left between them. This CDR3 has 12 amino acids. Full variable domain (rest looked up from reference TRBV19 and TRBJ1-5): DGGITQSPKYLFRKEGQNVTLSCEQNLNHDAMYWYRQDPGQGLRLIYYSQIVNDFQKGDIAEGYSVSREKKESFPLTVTSAQKNPTAFYLCASTQGFQPQHFGDGTRLSIL.

The chain couples TRBV30 to TRBJ2-2, with D possibly being TRBD1 (6 bases). Trimming removed 2 bases at V and 5 bases at J, with 12 bases between. The CDR3 consists of 14 residues. The germline CDR1 and CDR2 sequences are GTSNPN and SVGIG (reference sequence). DNA for the CDR3: TGTGCCTGGAGTCTGGCAGGGGATACCGGGGAGCTGTTTTTT. Protein sequence: CAWSLAGDTGELFF.

V usage is TRBV5-1 and J usage is TRBJ2-2, with 9 nucleotides matching TRBD2. This CDR3 has 15 residues. Unmatched junction bases numbered 0, after V lost 2 bases and J lost 1 base. CDR1 SGHRS and CDR2 YFSETQ come from the germline V gene. The CDR3 sequence: CASSFSGGNTGELFF. CDR3 in DNA: TGCGCCAGCAGCTTTAGCGGGGGGAACACCGGGGAGCTGTTTTTT.

The V call is TRBV2, the J call TRBJ2-2; 15 bases map to TRBD2. The V gene's germline CDR1 is SNHLY and CDR2 FYNNEI. The CDR3 has 18 amino acids. After removal of 6 bases from V and 6 bases from J, the junction contained 11 bases not matched to a gene. CDR3 in amino acids: CASRDMGLAGGEAGELFF. The CDR3 nucleotides are TGTGCCAGCAGAGACATGGGACTAGCGGGAGGTGAGGCCGGGGAGCTGTTTTTT.

This rearrangement joins TRBV28 to TRBJ2-3; tentative D call: TRBD2 (7 bases). V was cut by 6 bases and J by 7 bases, with 14 bases left in between. CDR3 length: 13 residues. Germline values: CDR1 MDHEN, CDR2 SYDVKM. The CDR3, as DNA: TGTGCCAGCAGCGTCGGGGGGCAATATACGCAGTATTTT. It encodes CASSVGGQYTQYF.

The chain recombines TRBV7-8 with TRBJ2-2, with TRBD2 matching over 11 bases. CDR3 length equals 16 residues. Germline CDR1 and CDR2: SGHVS and FQNEAQ. V was clipped by 5 bases and J by 4 bases; unmatched bases: 6. The CDR3 here is CASSLGLADRTGELFF. The CDR3 region has the DNA TGTGCCAGCAGCCTGGGACTAGCGGATCGCACCGGGGAGCTGTTTTTT.

V is TRBV4-3 and J is TRBJ2-5, with D unresolved. V dropped 0 bases and J dropped 2 bases, with 10 bases sitting between them. CDR3 length: 15 residues. Germline CDR1 and CDR2: LGHNA and YSLEER. DNA of the CDR3: TGCGCCAGCAGCCAAGATGTAGGAGAACAAGAGACCCAGTACTTC. Translating it yields CASSQDVGEQETQYF.